A selection of T cell receptor beta chains follows, all from one sample in a study of preoperative IRX-2 immunotherapy in early breast cancer. TCRdb's table, derived via immunoSEQ multiplex PCR, lists solely in-frame clones and lacks some. This repertoire shows around 34,000 clones, over 90% found once; its top ten account for roughly 6.7%. Specimen collection occurred from a patient treated with IRX-2 immunotherapy. The receptors were gathered from a human donor with breast cancer. Both conserved end residues are part of each CDR3. Fields, in order: clone size, V gene, D gene, J gene, CDR3 DNA, CDR3 protein. A D gene is named only where the DNA matches it firmly. The size field is filled for only some rows; it gives once, few, many or a size class.

>-|TRBV4-1|TRBD1|TRBJ1-5
TGCGCCAGCAGCCAGTGGACAGGGGGCGATCAGCCCCAGCATTTT
CASSQWTGGDQPQHF
>-|TRBV4-2|TRBD2|TRBJ2-3
TGTGCCAGCAGCCAAGTTCGCTCCGGGACTAGGAAGATAGATACGCAGTATTTT
CASSQVRSGTRKIDTQYF
>-|TRBV4-3|TRBD2|TRBJ2-1
TGCGCCAGCAGCCAAGATTGGACTAGCGGGTACAATGAGCAGTTCTTC
CASSQDWTSGYNEQFF
>once|TRBV4-2|-|TRBJ2-7
TGTGCCAGCAGCCGAGAGGGGCGGGGCAACACCTACGAGCAGTACTTC
CASSREGRGNTYEQYF
>-|TRBV11-2|TRBD1|TRBJ1-6
TGTGCCAGCAGCTTCTTAATGGGACAGGGAGATTCACCCCTCCACTTT
CASSFLMGQGDSPLHF
>-|TRBV6-1|-|TRBJ1-5
TGTGCCAGCAGTGAAGAGCCTTATAGCAATCAGCCCCAGCATTTT
CASSEEPYSNQPQHF
>-|TRBV13|-|TRBJ1-1
TGTGCCAGCAGCTTAGAATATAGAAACACTGAAGCTTTCTTT
CASSLEYRNTEAFF
>-|TRBV6-6|-|TRBJ2-1
TGTGCCAGCATCAAAGAGGGGGAGGCTAATGAGCAGTTCTTC
CASIKEGEANEQFF
>-|TRBV7-9|TRBD1|TRBJ2-4
TGTGCCAGCAGCTTAGAAGGGGGCGGCAAAAACATTCAGTACTTC
CASSLEGGGKNIQYF
>-|TRBV7-3|-|TRBJ2-3
TGTGCCAGCAGCCCTGGGACTTCGGATACGCAGTATTTT
CASSPGTSDTQYF
>-|TRBV5-1|-|TRBJ1-1
TGCGCCAGCAGCTTGGAGGGGGGGGCGGCCACTGAAGCTTTCTTT
CASSLEGGAATEAFF
>-|TRBV4-1|TRBD2|TRBJ2-5
TGCGCCAGCGGAACTAGCGGGGGGGCCGAGACCCAGTACTTC
CASGTSGGAETQYF
>-|TRBV5-1|TRBD2|TRBJ2-5
TGCGCCAGCAGCTTGTCAGCGGGAGGTTCGGAGACCCAGTACTTC
CASSLSAGGSETQYF
>-|TRBV5-1|-|TRBJ2-7
TGCGCCAGCAGCTCACAGGAGTCCTCCTACGAGCAGTACTTC
CASSSQESSYEQYF
>-|TRBV29-1|TRBD2|TRBJ2-7
TGCAGCGCTAAGAGCGGGAGGGCCCCCTACGAGCAGTACTTC
CSAKSGRAPYEQYF
>-|TRBV5-6|-|TRBJ2-1
TGTGCCAGCAGCCCACAACGGCGGCCTGTCAATGAGCAGTTCTTC
CASSPQRRPVNEQFF
>-|TRBV11-2|TRBD2|TRBJ2-7
TGTGCCAGCAGCCCGCCCGGGACTAGCGGGTGGTACGAGCAGTACTTC
CASSPPGTSGWYEQYF
>once|TRBV14|TRBD2|TRBJ2-1
TGTGCCAGCAGTGAAACTAGCGCCCGGAGCTCCTACAATGAGCAGTTCTTC
CASSETSARSSYNEQFF
>-|TRBV4-1|TRBD1|TRBJ1-1
TGCGCCAGCAGCCCGTCCGGTGGACAGGGGGCGGCTGAAGCTTTCTTT
CASSPSGGQGAAEAFF
>-|TRBV5-5|TRBD1|TRBJ2-1
TGTGCCAGCAGCCACACCCCCGGGACAGGGTTTATCTATGAGCAGTTCTTC
CASSHTPGTGFIYEQFF
>-|TRBV10-2|TRBD2|TRBJ2-7
TGCGCCAGCAGTGAGTTTAAGCGGGAGTTCGTCTACGAGCAGTACTTC
CASSEFKREFVYEQYF
>-|TRBV7-9|-|TRBJ1-5
TGTGCCAGCAGCTTAACCAACAGTGACAATCAGCCCCAGCATTTT
CASSLTNSDNQPQHF
>-|TRBV4-1|-|TRBJ2-2
TGCGCCAGCAGCCTCGGCAGGGCGGCTACCGGGGAGCTGTTTTTT
CASSLGRAATGELFF
>-|TRBV4-1|-|TRBJ2-5
TGCGCCAGCAGCGAGGAGGGCGGAGAGACCCAGTACTTC
CASSEEGGETQYF
>-|TRBV5-1|TRBD2|TRBJ2-5
TGCGCCAGCAGCAGGATCGGACTAGCGGGGGGGCAGAAGACCCAGTACTTC
CASSRIGLAGGQKTQYF
>-|TRBV6-5|TRBD1|TRBJ2-7
TGTGCCAGCAGTTACTTTCGGCCGGGACAGGGCCGCGAGCAGTACTTC
CASSYFRPGQGREQYF
>-|TRBV4-3|-|TRBJ2-3
TGCGCCAGCAGCCAAGATCGGGGCGGGCTGAGCACAGATACGCAGTATTTT
CASSQDRGGLSTDTQYF
>-|TRBV5-1|TRBD1|TRBJ2-7
TGCGCCAGCAGCTTGGATTACTCCGGGACAGGGCGTCCGCAGTACTTC
CASSLDYSGTGRPQYF
>-|TRBV5-1|-|TRBJ2-5
TGCGCCAGCAGCTTGGTGGTTTGGCAGCAAGAGACCCAGTACTTC
CASSLVVWQQETQYF
>-|TRBV5-1|-|TRBJ2-4
TGCGCCACCACGGACCCAAGAGAGGGGGACATTCAGTACTTC
CATTDPREGDIQYF
>-|TRBV4-3|-|TRBJ1-3
TGCGCCAGCAGCCAAGTATCAACCCGCTCTGGAAACACCATATATTTT
CASSQVSTRSGNTIYF
>-|TRBV11-2|TRBD1|TRBJ2-5
TGTGCCAGCAGCTCGGACAGGGGAGAGACCCAGTACTTC
CASSSDRGETQYF
>few|TRBV6-1|-|TRBJ1-1
TGTGCCAGCAGTGACTCCGGGACATGGAACACTGAAGCTTTCTTT
CASSDSGTWNTEAFF
>-|TRBV27|-|TRBJ2-7
TGTGCCAGCTCCACTTATAGCGGATCGCCCTACGAGCAGTACTTC
CASSTYSGSPYEQYF
>-|TRBV6-1|TRBD2|TRBJ2-2
TGTGCCAGCAGGGAAACTAGCGGGACGAACACCGGGGAGCTGTTTTTT
CASRETSGTNTGELFF
>-|TRBV18|-|TRBJ2-5
TGTGCCAGCTCACCAGGGAGACTCCAAGAGACCCAGTACTTC
CASSPGRLQETQYF
>once|TRBV10-3|TRBD2|TRBJ2-2
TGTGCCATCGGGACGACACTAGCGGGAGGGCCGGTGGAGCTGTTTTTT
CAIGTTLAGGPVELFF
>-|TRBV5-5|-|TRBJ2-3
TGTGCCACCAACGAGAGGGCAGATACGCAGTATTTT
CATNERADTQYF
>-|TRBV7-3|TRBD2|TRBJ2-1
TGTGCCAGCAGCTTTCTAGCGGGGGGTGGGTATGAGCAGTTCTTC
CASSFLAGGGYEQFF
>-|TRBV14|-|TRBJ2-7
TGTGCCAGCAGCCGAGGTGCCAGGGAGATCTACGAGCAGTACTTC
CASSRGAREIYEQYF
>-|TRBV29-1|-|TRBJ2-1
TGCAGCGTTGAGGCGTGGCAAATTTACAATGAGCAGTTCTTC
CSVEAWQIYNEQFF
>-|TRBV10-3|TRBD1|TRBJ2-1
TGTGCCATCAGTGATCCCGGGACAGGGTTCGGCAATGAGCAGTTCTTC
CAISDPGTGFGNEQFF
>once|TRBV5-6|TRBD2|TRBJ2-7
TGTGCCAGCAGCTTGTTTGCGAGGACTAGCGGGCCCTACGAGCAGTACTTC
CASSLFARTSGPYEQYF
>-|TRBV18|TRBD2|TRBJ2-5
TGTGCCAGCTCTCAACTAGCGGGAGGAGGAGAGACCCAGTACTTC
CASSQLAGGGETQYF
>-|TRBV19|-|TRBJ1-1
TGTGCCAGTAGCCTATTCCAGGACACTGAAGCTTTCTTT
CASSLFQDTEAFF
>-|TRBV18|-|TRBJ1-4
TGTGCCAGCTCACCAGCGGCGATTAATGAAAAACTGTTTTTT
CASSPAAINEKLFF
>once|TRBV18|-|TRBJ2-7
TGTGCCAGCTCACCATTGACGGAGTCCTACGAGCAGTACTTC
CASSPLTESYEQYF
>once|TRBV5-1|-|TRBJ2-7
TGCGCCAGCAGCCGTGTAGGACTATCCTCCTACGAGCAGTACTTC
CASSRVGLSSYEQYF
>-|TRBV5-1|TRBD1|TRBJ2-7
TGCGCCAGCAGCACACGGGACAGAACACTCGGCGAGCAGTACTTC
CASSTRDRTLGEQYF
>once|TRBV7-3|TRBD2|TRBJ2-1
TGTGCCAGCAGCCGGACTAGCGGGAACTACAATGAGCAGTTCTTC
CASSRTSGNYNEQFF
>-|TRBV4-3|-|TRBJ2-2
TGCGCCAGCAGCCAATGGGGAACGGCCGGGGAGCTGTTTTTT
CASSQWGTAGELFF
>-|TRBV14|-|TRBJ2-4
TGTGCCAGCAGCCATCGGCTGACCTACCCGGGCATTCAGTACTTC
CASSHRLTYPGIQYF
>-|TRBV7-3|TRBD1|TRBJ1-4
TGTGCCAGCAGTCGAACAGGACAGGGCGAAAAACTGTTTTTT
CASSRTGQGEKLFF
>-|TRBV18|-|TRBJ2-5
TGTGCCAGCTCACCAAAGAGCGGGCCTGGGGAGACCCAGTACTTC
CASSPKSGPGETQYF